This T cell receptor beta chain was identified in a study of blood T cell repertoires in COVID-19. Trimming at V came to 4 bases and at J to 3 bases, leaving 6 bases not matched to a gene. Looked up from germline, CDR1 is SGHNT and CDR2 is YYREEE (reference sequence). CDR3 length: 15 residues. Generated by immunoSEQ multiplex PCR, the TCRdb table keeps only in-frame clones and is missing some. The sample includes just over 35,000 clones, about 85% of them seen just once. The TCR comes from a man aged 55 to 69 with acute or convalescent COVID-19. Sample: peripheral blood. The genes are TRBV5-4 and TRBJ2-2, with 7 bases matching TRBD2. CDR3 amino acids: CASSREAGYTGELFF. The CDR3 nucleotides are TGTGCCAGCAGCCGGGAAGCGGGATACACCGGGGAGCTGTTTTTT.